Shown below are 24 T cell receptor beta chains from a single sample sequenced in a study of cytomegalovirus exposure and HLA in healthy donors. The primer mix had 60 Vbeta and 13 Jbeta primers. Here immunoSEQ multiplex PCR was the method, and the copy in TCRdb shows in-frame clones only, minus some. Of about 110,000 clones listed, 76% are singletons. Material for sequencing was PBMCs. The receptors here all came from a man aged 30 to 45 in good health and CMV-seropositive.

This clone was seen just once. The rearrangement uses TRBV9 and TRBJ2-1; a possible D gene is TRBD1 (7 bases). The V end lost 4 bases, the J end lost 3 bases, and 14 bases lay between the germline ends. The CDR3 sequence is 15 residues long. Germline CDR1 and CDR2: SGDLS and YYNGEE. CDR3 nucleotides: TGTGCCAGCAGCCGACAGGGAGGCATCTACAATGAGCAGTTCTTC. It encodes CASSRQGGIYNEQFF.

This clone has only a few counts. Written as DNA, the CDR3 is TGTGCCAGCAGCTTCGACAGGGGGCTTTACGAGCAGTACTTC. Translating gives CASSFDRGLYEQYF. The rearrangement uses TRBV11-2 and TRBJ2-7; 10 bases are a match to TRBD1. Trimming took 3 bases from V and 4 from J; bases not matched to a gene: 3. There are 14 residues in the CDR3. CDR1 is SGHAT, CDR2 FQNNGV, per germline.

In nucleotides, the CDR3 is TGTGCCAGCAGCTTGGACAGGGAAACCTATGGCTACACCTTC. Encoded protein: CASSLDRETYGYTF. The genes are TRBV5-4 and TRBJ1-2; D may be TRBD1 (6 bases). CDR1 SGHNT and CDR2 YYREEE come from the germline V gene (reference sequence). V lost 0 bases, J lost 4 bases, and 10 bases lay in between. CDR3 length: 14 residues.

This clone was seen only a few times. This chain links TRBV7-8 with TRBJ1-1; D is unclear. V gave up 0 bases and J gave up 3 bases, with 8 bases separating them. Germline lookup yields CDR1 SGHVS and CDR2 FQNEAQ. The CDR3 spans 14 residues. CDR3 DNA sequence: TGTGCCAGCAGCTTAGCGGAGTTAGACACTGAAGCTTTCTTT. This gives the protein CASSLAELDTEAFF.

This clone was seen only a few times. The CDR3 protein is CASSQPPVARRLGNQPQHF. The CDR3 coding sequence is TGCGCCAGCAGCCAGCCTCCCGTGGCTCGACGGCTAGGCAATCAGCCCCAGCATTTT. The chain carries TRBV4-1 and TRBJ1-5; D gene unclear. The CDR3 loop spans 19 amino acids. Trimming pared 3 bases from V and 2 bases from J, leaving 23 bases between. Germline-derived CDR1 and CDR2 are MGHRA and YSYEKL.

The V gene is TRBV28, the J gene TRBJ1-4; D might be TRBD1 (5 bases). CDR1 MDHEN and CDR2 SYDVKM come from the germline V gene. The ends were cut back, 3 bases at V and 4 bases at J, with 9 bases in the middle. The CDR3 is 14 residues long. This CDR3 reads CASSFRGINEKLFF. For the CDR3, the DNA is TGTGCCAGCAGTTTCCGGGGGATTAATGAAAAACTGTTTTTT.

Here the CDR3 reads CASSDGGSGYTF. CDR3 nucleotides: TGTGCCAGCAGTGACGGGGGGTCTGGCTACACCTTC. The chain joins TRBV6-4 to TRBJ1-2; possible D gene TRBD1, 5 bases. Per the germline V gene, CDR1 is MRHNA and CDR2 is SNTAGT. CDR3 length: 12 residues. V lost 2 bases, J lost 7 bases, and 8 bases lay in between.

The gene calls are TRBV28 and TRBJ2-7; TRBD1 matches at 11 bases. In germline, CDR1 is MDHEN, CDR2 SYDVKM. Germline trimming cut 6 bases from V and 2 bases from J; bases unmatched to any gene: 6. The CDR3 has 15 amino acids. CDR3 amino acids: CASSPGTGGTYEQYF. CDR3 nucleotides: TGTGCCAGCAGCCCAGGGACAGGGGGTACCTACGAGCAGTACTTC. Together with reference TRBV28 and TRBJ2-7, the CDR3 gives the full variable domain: DVKVTQSSRYLVKRTGEKVFLECVQDMDHENMFWYRQDPGLGLRLIYFSYDVKMKEKGDIPEGYSVSREKKERFSLILESASTNQTSMYLCASSPGTGGTYEQYFGPGTRLTVT.

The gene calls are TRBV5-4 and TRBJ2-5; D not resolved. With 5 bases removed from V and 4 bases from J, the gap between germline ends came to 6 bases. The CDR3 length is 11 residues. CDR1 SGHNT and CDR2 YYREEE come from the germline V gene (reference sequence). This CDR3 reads CASSFGETQYF. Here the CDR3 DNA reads TGTGCCAGCAGTTTCGGAGAGACCCAGTACTTC. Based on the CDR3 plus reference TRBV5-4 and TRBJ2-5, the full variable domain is ETGVTQSPTHLIKTRGQQVTLRCSSQSGHNTVSWYQQALGQGPQFIFQYYREEENGRGNFPPRFSGLQFPNYSSELNVNALELDDSALYLCASSFGETQYFGPGTRLLVL.

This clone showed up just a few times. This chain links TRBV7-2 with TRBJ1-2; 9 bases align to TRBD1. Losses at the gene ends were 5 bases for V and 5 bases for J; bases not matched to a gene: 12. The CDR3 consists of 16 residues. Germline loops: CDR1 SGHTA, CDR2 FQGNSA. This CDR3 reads CASSRTRQGERYGYTF. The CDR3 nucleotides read TGTGCCAGCAGCCGGACGCGACAGGGGGAGAGGTATGGCTACACCTTC. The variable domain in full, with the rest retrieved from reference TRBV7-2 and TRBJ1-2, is GAGVSQSPSNKVTEKGKDVELRCDPISGHTALYWYRQSLGQGLEFLIYFQGNSAPDKSGLPSDRFSAERTGGSVSTLTIQRTQQEDSAVYLCASSRTRQGERYGYTFGSGTRLTVV.

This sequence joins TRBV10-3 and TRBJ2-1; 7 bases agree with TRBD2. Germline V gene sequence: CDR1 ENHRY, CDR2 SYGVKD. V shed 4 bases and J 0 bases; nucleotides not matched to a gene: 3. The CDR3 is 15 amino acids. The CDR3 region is CAISVGGSSYNEQFF. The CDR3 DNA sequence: TGTGCCATCAGTGTCGGGGGGAGCTCCTACAATGAGCAGTTCTTC.

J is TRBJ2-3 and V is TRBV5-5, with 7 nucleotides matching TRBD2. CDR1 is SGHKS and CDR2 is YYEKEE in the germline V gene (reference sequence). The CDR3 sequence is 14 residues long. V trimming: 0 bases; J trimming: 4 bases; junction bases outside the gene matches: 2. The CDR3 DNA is TGTGCCAGCAGCTTGGGGGGAGGGCCAGATACGCAGTATTTT. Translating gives CASSLGGGPDTQYF.

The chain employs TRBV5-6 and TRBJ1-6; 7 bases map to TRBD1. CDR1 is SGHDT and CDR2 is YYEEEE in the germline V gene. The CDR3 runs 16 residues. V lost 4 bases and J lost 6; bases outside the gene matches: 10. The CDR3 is CASSGTDTRLNSPLHF. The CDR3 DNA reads TGTGCCAGCAGCGGGACAGACACCAGACTTAATTCACCCCTCCACTTT.

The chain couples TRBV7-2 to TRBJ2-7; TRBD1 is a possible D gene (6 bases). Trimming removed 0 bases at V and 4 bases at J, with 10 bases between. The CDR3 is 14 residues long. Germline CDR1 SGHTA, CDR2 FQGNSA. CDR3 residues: CASSLAGAEYEQYF. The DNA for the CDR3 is TGTGCCAGCAGCTTAGCGGGGGCTGAGTACGAGCAGTACTTC.

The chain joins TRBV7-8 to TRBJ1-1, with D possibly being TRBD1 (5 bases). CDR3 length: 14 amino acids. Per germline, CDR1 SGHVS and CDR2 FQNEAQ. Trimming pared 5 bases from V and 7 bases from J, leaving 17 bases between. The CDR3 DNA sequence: TGTGCCAGCAGCCCTAGTAGGGGCGCGGATGAAGCTTTCTTT. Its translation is CASSPSRGADEAFF.

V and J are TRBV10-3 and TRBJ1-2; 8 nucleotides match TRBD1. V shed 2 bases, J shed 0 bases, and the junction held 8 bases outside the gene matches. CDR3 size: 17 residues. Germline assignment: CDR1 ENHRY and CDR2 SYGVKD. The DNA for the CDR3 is TGTGCCATCAGTGAGGGACAGGGCCTTTTCACTAACTATGGCTACACCTTC. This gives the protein CAISEGQGLFTNYGYTF.

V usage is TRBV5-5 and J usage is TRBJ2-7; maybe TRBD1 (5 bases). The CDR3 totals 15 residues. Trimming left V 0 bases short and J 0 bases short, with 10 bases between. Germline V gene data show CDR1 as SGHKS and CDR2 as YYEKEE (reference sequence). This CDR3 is CASSLVAGYSYEQYF. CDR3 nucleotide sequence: TGTGCCAGCAGCTTGGTGGCAGGGTACTCCTACGAGCAGTACTTC. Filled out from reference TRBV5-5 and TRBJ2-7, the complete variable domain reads DAGVTQSPTHLIKTRGQQVTLRCSPISGHKSVSWYQQVLGQGPQFIFQYYEKEERGRGNFPDRFSARQFPNYSSELNVNALLLGDSALYLCASSLVAGYSYEQYFGPGTRLTVT.

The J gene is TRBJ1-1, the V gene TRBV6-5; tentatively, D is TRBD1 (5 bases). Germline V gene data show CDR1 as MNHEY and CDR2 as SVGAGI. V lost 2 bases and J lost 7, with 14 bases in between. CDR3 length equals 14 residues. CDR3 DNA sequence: TGTGCCAGCAGTTACCGGGGGGGAACCAGTGAAGCTTTCTTT. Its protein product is CASSYRGGTSEAFF.

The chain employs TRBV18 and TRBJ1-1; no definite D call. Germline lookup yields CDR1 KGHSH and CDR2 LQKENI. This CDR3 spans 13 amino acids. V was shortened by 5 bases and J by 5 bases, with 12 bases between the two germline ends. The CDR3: CASSGGPGTEAFF. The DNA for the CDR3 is TGTGCCAGCTCAGGCGGGCCGGGAACTGAAGCTTTCTTT.

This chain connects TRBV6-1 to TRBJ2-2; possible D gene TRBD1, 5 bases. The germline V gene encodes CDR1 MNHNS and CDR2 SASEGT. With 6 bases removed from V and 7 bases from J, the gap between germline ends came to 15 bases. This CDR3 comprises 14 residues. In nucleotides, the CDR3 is TGTGCCAGCAGGCCCCTCCAGGGCGGCGGGGAGCTGTTTTTT. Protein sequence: CASRPLQGGGELFF.

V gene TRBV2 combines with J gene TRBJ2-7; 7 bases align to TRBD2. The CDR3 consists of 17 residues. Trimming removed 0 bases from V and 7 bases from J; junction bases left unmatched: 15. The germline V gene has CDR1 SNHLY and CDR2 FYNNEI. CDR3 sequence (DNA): TGTGCCAGCAGTGAAGCGCACCACCCAAGCGGGGCTCGGGAGCAGTACTTC. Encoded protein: CASSEAHHPSGAREQYF.

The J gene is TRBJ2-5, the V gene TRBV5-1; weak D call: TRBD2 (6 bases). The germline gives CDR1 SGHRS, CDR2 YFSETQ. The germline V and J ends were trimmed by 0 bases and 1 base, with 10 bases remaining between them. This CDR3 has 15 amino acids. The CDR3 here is CASSLGPGSQETQYF. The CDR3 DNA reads TGCGCCAGCAGCTTGGGCCCCGGGAGCCAAGAGACCCAGTACTTC.

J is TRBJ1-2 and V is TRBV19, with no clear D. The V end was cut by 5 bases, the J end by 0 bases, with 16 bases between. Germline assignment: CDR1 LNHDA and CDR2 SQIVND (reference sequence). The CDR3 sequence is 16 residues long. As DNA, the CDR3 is TGTGCCAGTAGTCCCACCCGGCGGCGAGCTAACTATGGCTACACCTTC. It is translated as CASSPTRRRANYGYTF.

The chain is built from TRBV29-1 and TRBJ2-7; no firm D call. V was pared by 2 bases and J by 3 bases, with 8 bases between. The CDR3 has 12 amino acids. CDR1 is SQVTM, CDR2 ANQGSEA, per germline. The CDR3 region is CSVEMVDYEQYF. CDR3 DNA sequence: TGCAGCGTTGAAATGGTAGACTACGAGCAGTACTTC.